A selection of T cell receptor beta chains follows, all from one sample in a study of CD8 T cells in ankylosing spondylitis. One entry per CDR3 protein, called by TCRdb with MiXCR from the 5' RACE reads. The sample includes approximately 260,000 distinct CDR3 sequences, 15% to 20% seen only once; the top ten take about a third. The sample was blood, either unsorted or a sorted T cell fraction (not recorded which). These receptors came from a male donor with ankylosing spondylitis or in good health (not recorded which). The CDR3 runs from the conserved cysteine through the conserved F or W. A D gene is named only where the DNA matches it firmly. Size is stated for part of the rows, as once, few or many counts, or as a class when the clone is expanded.

TRBV6-1	TRBJ2-7	14	-	-	TGTGCCAGCAGTGACGCCGGGGACCCCTACGAGCAGTACTTC	CASSDAGDPYEQYF
TRBV12-3/TRBV12-4	TRBJ1-5	12	-	many	TGTGCCAGCAGCTCAGGGAATCAGCCCCAGCATTTT	CASSSGNQPQHF
TRBV15	TRBJ2-7	15	TRBD2	-	TGTGCCACCAGCAGAGATATAGCGGGAAGTTCCGAGCAGTACTTC	CATSRDIAGSSEQYF
TRBV29-1	TRBJ2-7	14	-	few	TGCAGCGGCAGCAAGGGGACTTCACCCTACGAGCAGTACTTC	CSGSKGTSPYEQYF
TRBV29-1	TRBJ2-2	17	-	-	TGCAGCGTTCTTGATCAGGGGTCCAAGGGCGCCGCCGGGGAGCTGTTTTTT	CSVLDQGSKGAAGELFF
TRBV6-5	TRBJ2-1	14	-	few	TGTGCCAGCAGTTACGGGGGCGGGCACAATGAGCAGTTCTTC	CASSYGGGHNEQFF
TRBV9	TRBJ2-1	15	-	many	TGTGCCAGCAGCGCCGACTCGTCCCCCTACAATGAGCAGTTCTTC	CASSADSSPYNEQFF
TRBV20-1	TRBJ1-1	14	-	few	TGCAGTGCTAGAGAGAGGCAGATGAACACTGAAGCTTTCTTT	CSARERQMNTEAFF
TRBV4-2	TRBJ2-1	14	-	many	TGTGCCAGCAGCCAAGGGGCGGGAAACAATGAGCAGTTCTTC	CASSQGAGNNEQFF
TRBV23-1	TRBJ2-1	15	TRBD1	many	TGCGCCAGCAGTTTCCTCCGGGACAGGGACAATGAGCAGTTCTTC	CASSFLRDRDNEQFF
TRBV12-3/TRBV12-4	TRBJ2-5	13	-	-	TGTGCCAGCACCCGGGGTAACGTGGAGACCCAGTACTTC	CASTRGNVETQYF
TRBV27	TRBJ2-1	17	TRBD1	few	TGTGCCAGCAGCGGCCCGGGACAGGGACCTCATTTCAATGAGCAGTTCTTC	CASSGPGQGPHFNEQFF
TRBV24-1	TRBJ2-1	14	-	-	TGTGCCACCAGTGACCCAGGGCAGGGCAATGAGCAGTTCTTC	CATSDPGQGNEQFF
TRBV11-2	TRBJ2-5	14	-	-	TGTGCCAGCAGCTTATTTTACGGTGAAGAGACCCAGTACTTC	CASSLFYGEETQYF
TRBV12-3/TRBV12-4	TRBJ2-1	13	-	few	TGTGCCAGCGCGGTGCATTCTGAGAATGAGCAGTTCTTC	CASAVHSENEQFF
TRBV6-5	TRBJ1-1	14	-	few	TGTGCCAGCAGTTACTTCAAGTTGGACACTGAAGCTTTCTTT	CASSYFKLDTEAFF
TRBV15	TRBJ2-7	11	-	-	TGTGCCACCAGACAGGAGGCGGAGCAGTACTTC	CATRQEAEQYF
TRBV12-3/TRBV12-4	TRBJ2-5	13	-	-	TGTGCCAGCAGTTTAGCATTTCAAGAGACCCAGTACTTC	CASSLAFQETQYF
TRBV11-2	TRBJ2-3	15	-	few	TGTGCCAGCAGCTTACGGGGCCCTTTCGCAGATACGCAGTATTTT	CASSLRGPFADTQYF
TRBV7-2	TRBJ2-3	16	TRBD2	many	TGTGCCAGCAGCGCGCGGGAGTTTGTTGGCACAGATACGCAGTATTTT	CASSAREFVGTDTQYF
TRBV6-5	TRBJ1-2	15	-	many	TGTGCCAGCAGTTACGACAGCGTCTACCCCTATGGCTACACCTTC	CASSYDSVYPYGYTF
TRBV7-9	TRBJ2-5	15	-	few	TGTGCCAGCAGCTTAGTTACCGGACTTAAAGAGACCCAGTACTTC	CASSLVTGLKETQYF
TRBV6-1	TRBJ2-5	17	TRBD2	once	TGTGCCAGCAGTGAAGATTGGGCGCGGGAGGTAACTCGGACCCAGTACTTC	CASSEDWAREVTRTQYF
TRBV5-1	TRBJ2-7	14	TRBD2	-	TGCGCCAGCAGCCTAGGGACTAACACCTACGAGCAGTACTTC	CASSLGTNTYEQYF
TRBV4-1	TRBJ2-1	16	-	few	TGCGCCAGCAGCCAATCACGGGCCAGCTCCTACAATGAGCAGTTCTTC	CASSQSRASSYNEQFF
TRBV5-1	TRBJ2-1	17	-	many	TGCGCCAGCAGCTTGGCCGGTGGGGCTGGCTCCTACAATGAGCAGTTCTTC	CASSLAGGAGSYNEQFF
TRBV5-1	TRBJ2-7	15	-	-	TGCGCCAGCAGCTTTTTTGGCGGGAACTCCTACGAGCAGTACTTC	CASSFFGGNSYEQYF
TRBV12-3/TRBV12-4	TRBJ1-3	15	-	few	TGTGCCAGCAGTCCTAGTGGAGGGACTGGGGACACCATATATTTT	CASSPSGGTGDTIYF
TRBV2	TRBJ2-7	13	-	-	TGTGCCAGCACACCGGGTAGAGCCTACGAGCAGTACTTC	CASTPGRAYEQYF
TRBV27	TRBJ1-4	13	-	-	TGTGCCAGCTCCTCGTGGGGGGGAGAAAAACTGTTTTTT	CASSSWGGEKLFF